Given below is one T cell receptor (beta chain) in context. The sample is drawn from a study of cytomegalovirus exposure and HLA in healthy donors. Researchers ran the PCR with 60 Vbeta and 13 Jbeta primers. The repertoire was sequenced with immunoSEQ multiplex PCR; TCRdb's copy has only in-frame clones and lacks some. Of around 170,000 clones listed, 80% were seen once; the top ten hold approximately 1.3%. J was trimmed by 6 bases and V by 4 bases; bases with no gene match: 9. This CDR3 has 15 amino acids. CDR1 LGHNT and CDR2 FRNRAP come from the germline V gene. The sequenced sample consisted of PBMCs. The genes are TRBV12-5 and TRBJ2-5; 9 bases are a match to TRBD1. The sequence derives from a girl aged 10 to 17 in good health and CMV-seropositive. CDR3: CASGSRQGVMKTQYF. CDR3 nucleotide sequence: TGTGCTAGTGGTTCCCGACAGGGGGTGATGAAGACCCAGTACTTC.